The 27 T cell receptor beta chains in this list originate from one sample, sequenced in a study of T cells in Graves' hyperthyroidism and ophthalmopathy. Amplification of TCR beta CDR3 regions used RNA as the template. The HTBI primer set was used in a first-round RT-PCR of the TCR CDR3. Each CDR3 protein is one row after TCRdb ran MiXCR on the multiplex PCR reads. The sample records hundreds of thousands of distinct CDR3 sequences, about 38% being singletons. Material for sequencing was blood. These receptors were obtained from a man between 18 and 29 years old with Graves' hyperthyroidism.

This clonotype was seen repeatedly, ten times or more. This chain connects TRBV2 to TRBJ2-2; 11 bases are shared with TRBD2. Trimming cost V 5 bases and J 6 bases; bases outside gene matches: 2. Germline CDR1 and CDR2: SNHLY and FYNNEI. The CDR3 spans 14 residues. CDR3 in amino acids: CASSLLAGAGELFF. CDR3 in DNA: TGTGCCAGCAGTCTACTAGCGGGAGCCGGGGAGCTGTTTTTT.

This clonotype was counted between two and nine times. The chain couples TRBV9 to TRBJ2-7, with a tentative D call TRBD1 (6 bases). The CDR3 is made up of 14 amino acids. Germline V gene lookup returns CDR1 SGDLS and CDR2 YYNGEE. V was pared by 2 bases and J by 4 bases, with 13 bases between. The CDR3 DNA reads as TGTGCCAGCAGCGTGAGACAGCAGGGGTACGAGCAGTACTTC. This encodes CASSVRQQGYEQYF.

This clonotype has just a few counts. The V and J genes are TRBV7-6 and TRBJ2-2, with a tentative D call TRBD1 (5 bases). The CDR3 length is 16 residues. The germline CDR1 and CDR2 sequences are SGHVS and FNYEAQ. With 5 bases removed from V and 2 bases from J, the gap between germline ends came to 15 bases. The CDR3 protein is CASSDPVQANTGELFF. As DNA, the CDR3 is TGTGCCAGCAGCGATCCCGTACAGGCTAACACCGGGGAGCTGTTTTTT.

V and J are TRBV5-1 and TRBJ2-2; a possible D gene is TRBD1 (6 bases). The CDR3 contains 16 residues. V was clipped by 4 bases and J by 6 bases, with 19 bases between them. Germline V lookup: CDR1 SGHRS, CDR2 YFSETQ. The CDR3 bases are TGCGCCAGCAGCCGTCCCGGACAGAAGAGCCCCGGGGAGCTGTTTTTT. This translates into CASSRPGQKSPGELFF.

This clonotype was found a few times. The J gene is TRBJ2-5, the V gene TRBV4-1; 8 nucleotides agree with TRBD2. The CDR3 extends over 16 amino acids. V lost 0 bases and J lost 5; bases outside the gene matches: 8. Germline V CDR1 and CDR2: MGHRA, YSYEKL. The CDR3 loop is CASSQEGSGSWETQYF. CDR3 bases: TGCGCCAGCAGCCAAGAAGGAAGCGGGAGCTGGGAGACCCAGTACTTC.

This clonotype came up many times. This chain links TRBV29-1 with TRBJ1-2; D unclear. This CDR3 spans 11 amino acids. Deletions cut 3 bases from V and 8 bases from J, with 10 bases between. Germline CDR1 and CDR2: SQVTM and ANQGSEA. The CDR3 region has the DNA TGCAGCGTTGAGCCATATCACGGCTACACCTTC. This codes for CSVEPYHGYTF.

The chain couples TRBV4-1 to TRBJ1-1; D gene unclear. The germline V gene encodes CDR1 MGHRA and CDR2 YSYEKL. V gave up 3 bases and J gave up 8 bases, with 16 bases separating them. The CDR3 totals 14 residues. The CDR3 is CASSHGEADEEAFF. In DNA, the CDR3 is TGCGCCAGCAGCCACGGGGAGGCAGATGAGGAAGCTTTCTTT.

The rearrangement joins TRBV5-4 to TRBJ1-4; D call uncertain. The CDR3 runs to 14 residues. V lost 4 bases, J lost 5 bases, and 12 bases lay in between. Germline CDR1 is SGHNT and CDR2 is YYREEE (reference sequence). The CDR3, as DNA: TGTGCCAGCAGCCCCCCGGACGGAAATGAAAAACTGTTTTTT. It encodes CASSPPDGNEKLFF. Full variable domain (missing parts from reference TRBV5-4 and TRBJ1-4): ETGVTQSPTHLIKTRGQQVTLRCSSQSGHNTVSWYQQALGQGPQFIFQYYREEENGRGNFPPRFSGLQFPNYSSELNVNALELDDSALYLCASSPPDGNEKLFFGSGTQLSVL.

V is TRBV24-1 and J is TRBJ1-2; D might be TRBD1 (6 bases). The CDR3 has 12 residues. V was clipped by 8 bases and J by 7 bases, with 13 bases between them. Germline V gene data show CDR1 as KGHDR and CDR2 as SFDVKD. CDR3 sequence reads: CATTYRETGYTF. CDR3 nucleotide sequence: TGTGCCACCACCTACAGGGAAACTGGCTACACCTTC.

The sample holds many counts of this clonotype. The chain has TRBV7-2 and TRBJ2-7; maybe TRBD2 (5 bases). The CDR3 consists of 18 residues. Per germline, CDR1 SGHTA and CDR2 FQGNSA. The V end was cut by 5 bases, the J end by 1 base, with 24 bases between. CDR3 in amino acids: CASSAKGGGPTFSYEQYF. As DNA, the CDR3 is TGTGCCAGCAGCGCCAAAGGTGGCGGGCCCACCTTTTCCTACGAGCAGTACTTC.

This clonotype occurred a few times. This chain uses TRBV4-3 with TRBJ2-5; TRBD1 agrees at 10 bases. The junction had 0 bases not matched to a gene; V was cut back by 1 base and J by 4 bases. This CDR3 comprises 14 residues. Germline V gene data show CDR1 as LGHNA and CDR2 as YSLEER. CDR3 residues: CASSQGQGAETQYF. Written as DNA, the CDR3 is TGCGCCAGCAGCCAAGGACAGGGGGCAGAGACCCAGTACTTC.

To note about this clonotype: A read error may be the cause here, since a much bigger clone is one base away. V gene TRBV10-2 combines with J gene TRBJ2-2, with 13 bases identical to TRBD2. CDR1 is WSHSY and CDR2 is SAAADI in the germline V gene. This CDR3 contains 13 residues. V shed 11 bases, J shed 7 bases, and the junction held 4 bases outside the gene matches. CDR3 amino acids: CAVTSGGIGELFF. Written as DNA, the CDR3 is TGCGCCGTGACTAGCGGGGGGATCGGGGAGCTGTTTTTT.

This CDR3 reads CSGTQGTAGANVLTF. The CDR3 region has the DNA TGCAGCGGGACACAGGGTACCGCTGGGGCCAACGTCCTGACTTTC. The chain combines TRBV20-1 with TRBJ2-6, with D possibly being TRBD1 (6 bases). The CDR3 contains 15 residues. Germline V gene lookup returns CDR1 DFQATT and CDR2 SNEGSKA (reference sequence).

In its sample, this clonotype was seen a few times. The chain carries TRBV20-1 and TRBJ2-7; D remains ambiguous. Germline CDR1 DFQATT, CDR2 SNEGSKA (reference sequence). Between the trimmed V and J ends, which lost 2 bases and 1 base, there was a span of 12 bases. The CDR3 loop spans 14 amino acids. CDR3 loop: CSARPLQVSYEQYF. In nucleotides, the CDR3 is TGCAGTGCTAGACCCCTGCAGGTATCCTACGAGCAGTACTTC.

The chain is built from TRBV25-1 and TRBJ2-7; D gene uncertain. Deletions cut 6 bases from V and 6 bases from J, with 15 bases between. This CDR3 has 13 amino acids. Germline loops: CDR1 MGHDK, CDR2 SYGVNS. CDR3 residues: CASRTPLTSEQYF. CDR3 in DNA: TGTGCCAGCAGGACTCCTTTAACATCCGAGCAGTACTTC.

This clonotype was seen repeatedly, ten times or more. The chain recombines TRBV7-9 with TRBJ1-6; D is undetermined. V lost 1 base and J 6 bases, leaving 7 bases between the germline ends. The CDR3 has 14 amino acids. The germline CDR1 and CDR2 sequences are SEHNR and FQNEAQ (reference sequence). The CDR3 sequence is CASSLEAGNSPLHF. CDR3 bases: TGTGCCAGCAGCTTAGAAGCTGGTAATTCACCCCTCCACTTT. The whole variable domain, remainder taken from reference TRBV7-9 and TRBJ1-6, is DTGVSQNPRHKITKRGQNVTFRCDPISEHNRLYWYRQTLGQGPEFLTYFQNEAQLEKSRLLSDRFSAERPKGSFSTLEIQRTEQGDSAMYLCASSLEAGNSPLHFGNGTRLTVT.

This clonotype occurred many times. The chain carries TRBV2 and TRBJ2-7, with D uncertain. Trimming shortened V by 7 bases and J by 2 bases, and 12 bases separated the two germline ends. Germline values: CDR1 SNHLY, CDR2 FYNNEI. The CDR3 has 13 amino acids. In DNA, the CDR3 is TGTGCCAGCACCCGGGCGGTCGCCTACGAGCAGTACTTC. This encodes CASTRAVAYEQYF.

V gene TRBV9 combines with J gene TRBJ1-5; TRBD1 agrees at 7 bases. The CDR3 loop spans 18 amino acids. Germline values: CDR1 SGDLS, CDR2 YYNGEE. Trimming at V came to 0 bases and at J to 1 base, leaving 10 bases not matched to a gene. CDR3 nucleotides: TGTGCCAGCAGCGTAGCCCGACAGGGTGGTGGGAGCAATCAGCCCCAGCATTTT. Protein product: CASSVARQGGGSNQPQHF.

Ten or more counts support this clonotype. The CDR3 bases are TGTGCCAGCAGTAGACAGGGGGTTAACTATGGCTACACCTTC. This codes for CASSRQGVNYGYTF. The chain uses TRBV12-3 or TRBV12-4 and TRBJ1-2; 9 nucleotides agree with TRBD1. J lost 1 base, V lost 5 bases, and 2 bases had no gene match. This CDR3 has 14 amino acids.

This chain links TRBV7-6 with TRBJ2-2; tentative D call: TRBD2 (6 bases). This CDR3 region has 16 residues. The germline CDR1 and CDR2 sequences are SGHVS and FNYEAQ. Trimming cost V 2 bases and J 1 base, with 11 bases left between them. The CDR3 loop is CASSLTRDLNTGELFF. CDR3 bases: TGTGCCAGCAGCTTAACTAGGGACTTGAACACCGGGGAGCTGTTTTTT. The whole variable domain, filled in from reference TRBV7-6 and TRBJ2-2, reads GAGVSQSPRYKVTKRGQDVALRCDPISGHVSLYWYRQALGQGPEFLTYFNYEAQQDKSGLPNDRFSAERPEGSISTLTIQRTEQRDSAMYRCASSLTRDLNTGELFFGEGSRLTVL.

This clonotype was recorded at least ten times. The chain carries TRBV5-1 and TRBJ2-2; possibly TRBD1 for D (6 bases). The CDR3 is 15 amino acids. Germline lookup yields CDR1 SGHRS and CDR2 YFSETQ. Trimming removed 0 bases at V and 5 bases at J, with 11 bases between. The CDR3 DNA follows: TGCGCCAGCAGCTTGGAACTCAGGGGAACCGGGGAGCTGTTTTTT. Its protein product is CASSLELRGTGELFF.

Ten or more counts support this clonotype. Mismatch with germline at one junction end may stem from a read error. The CDR3 DNA sequence: TGTGCCAGCAGCGAAGCCCGGGGGCCCCAGCATTTT. Encoded protein: CASSEARGPQHF. The chain links TRBV2 to TRBJ1-5, with D hard to call. This CDR3 region has 12 residues. Germline assignment: CDR1 SNHLY and CDR2 FYNNEI.

This clonotype was observed a single time. Given the absence of the conserved phenylalanine or tryptophan at the CDR3 end, a read error is likely. The chain recombines TRBV6-1 with TRBJ1-1, with D perhaps TRBD1 (6 bases). The CDR3 has 14 residues. V was clipped by 8 bases and J by 4 bases, with 17 bases between them. CDR1 MNHNS and CDR2 SASEGT come from the germline V gene. CDR3 bases: TGTGCCAGCTCGTTCGCAGGGGAGGCCACTGAAGCTTTCCTT. It encodes CASSFAGEATEAFL.

This clonotype showed up just a few times. The V call is TRBV19, the J call TRBJ2-2; D is undetermined. This CDR3 spans 14 amino acids. Looked up from germline, CDR1 is LNHDA and CDR2 is SQIVND (reference sequence). V lost 7 bases and J 0 bases, leaving 9 bases between the germline ends. DNA for the CDR3: TGTGCCAGTACATTCTTGGCGAACACCGGGGAGCTGTTTTTT. It is translated as CASTFLANTGELFF.

This clonotype was seen only a few times. The chain is built from TRBV24-1 and TRBJ2-7, with D hard to call. V lost 3 bases and J lost 5, with 10 bases in between. This CDR3 comprises 13 residues. Germline V gene sequence: CDR1 KGHDR, CDR2 SFDVKD. DNA for the CDR3: TGTGCCACCAGTGATCCCCCCTGGGACGAGCAGTACTTC. The encoded protein is CATSDPPWDEQYF.

This clonotype was counted at least ten times. The chain recombines TRBV10-3 with TRBJ1-1, with D uncertain. V was clipped by 5 bases and J by 4 bases, with 8 bases between them. CDR1 is ENHRY and CDR2 is SYGVKD in the germline V gene. This CDR3 is 12 amino acids long. The CDR3 loop is CAISRGSTEAFF. The DNA for the CDR3 is TGTGCCATCAGTCGCGGGAGCACTGAAGCTTTCTTT.

The V gene is TRBV15, the J gene TRBJ1-3; D gene unclear. V was pared by 0 bases and J by 4 bases, with 7 bases between. The V gene's germline CDR1 is LNHNV and CDR2 YYDKDF (reference sequence). The CDR3 runs to 14 residues. Here the CDR3 reads CATSRERAGNTIYF. The CDR3, as DNA: TGTGCCACCAGCAGAGAAAGGGCAGGAAACACCATATATTTT.